These T cell receptor beta chains were read from a single sample in a study of PD-1 blockade in classical Hodgkin lymphoma. TCRdb's copy holds only in-frame clones and misses some; the assay was immunoSEQ multiplex PCR. The sample shows 21,000 or so clones, less than 80% of them seen only once. The specimen was peripheral blood mononuclear cells (PBMCs), collected at baseline. All receptors derive from a human donor with classical Hodgkin lymphoma. Each CDR3 is given with its conserved first and last residue. The D gene is left open where the match is weak. Clone size, where shown, is once, few, many, or a class for clones that have expanded.

cdr3_aa: CASSQDVQGSYGYTF; cdr3_nt: TGTGCCAGCAGCCAAGATGTCCAGGGGAGTTATGGCTACACCTTC; d_call: .; v_call: TRBV4-2; j_call: TRBJ1-2; clone_size: .
cdr3_aa: CASSSDSYTGELFF; cdr3_nt: TGTGCCAGCAGCTCGGACAGTTACACCGGGGAGCTGTTTTTT; d_call: .; v_call: TRBV7-7; j_call: TRBJ2-2; clone_size: few
cdr3_aa: CASSLPKRTGTYEQYF; cdr3_nt: TGTGCCAGCAGCTTGCCGAAACGAACAGGGACGTACGAGCAGTACTTC; d_call: .; v_call: TRBV7-9; j_call: TRBJ2-7; clone_size: .
cdr3_aa: CASSQDWGQGRETQYF; cdr3_nt: TGCGCCAGCAGCCAAGATTGGGGGCAGGGGAGGGAGACCCAGTACTTC; d_call: .; v_call: TRBV4-3; j_call: TRBJ2-5; clone_size: once
cdr3_aa: CASSLDSTAGYTF; cdr3_nt: TGTGCCAGCAGCTTGGATAGCACGGCCGGCTACACCTTC; d_call: .; v_call: TRBV5-6; j_call: TRBJ1-2; clone_size: .
cdr3_aa: CASSRGDANNEQFF; cdr3_nt: TGTGCCAGCAGCAGGGGGGACGCAAACAATGAGCAGTTCTTC; d_call: .; v_call: TRBV7-9; j_call: TRBJ2-1; clone_size: .
cdr3_aa: CASSPTGTGSTDTQYF; cdr3_nt: TGTGCCAGCAGCCCCACCGGGACAGGGAGCACAGATACGCAGTATTTT; d_call: TRBD1; v_call: TRBV9; j_call: TRBJ2-3; clone_size: .
cdr3_aa: CASSPGREANYGYTF; cdr3_nt: TGTGCCAGCTCACCGGGGAGAGAAGCTAACTATGGCTACACCTTC; d_call: .; v_call: TRBV18; j_call: TRBJ1-2; clone_size: .
cdr3_aa: CASSLGGERDEQYF; cdr3_nt: TGTGCCAGCAGCTTAGGGGGAGAGCGGGACGAGCAGTACTTC; d_call: .; v_call: TRBV7-2; j_call: TRBJ2-7; clone_size: .
cdr3_aa: CASRGREGNQPQHF; cdr3_nt: TGTGCCAGCAGGGGCCGGGAAGGTAATCAGCCCCAGCATTTT; d_call: .; v_call: TRBV2; j_call: TRBJ1-5; clone_size: .
cdr3_aa: CASSKVVPPRLAGGADTQYF; cdr3_nt: TGTGCCAGCAGCAAAGTAGTACCTCCGCGCCTAGCGGGAGGAGCAGATACGCAGTATTTT; d_call: .; v_call: TRBV21-1; j_call: TRBJ2-3; clone_size: few
cdr3_aa: CASRYDEISQPQHF; cdr3_nt: TGTGCCAGTAGGTACGATGAGATCAGTCAGCCCCAGCATTTT; d_call: .; v_call: TRBV19; j_call: TRBJ1-5; clone_size: .
cdr3_aa: CASSIDRGSGDTQYF; cdr3_nt: TGTGCCAGTAGTATTGATAGGGGGTCGGGAGATACGCAGTATTTT; d_call: .; v_call: TRBV19; j_call: TRBJ2-3; clone_size: .
cdr3_aa: CASSPGTSELNEQFF; cdr3_nt: TGTGCCAGCAGCCCAGGGACTAGCGAACTGAATGAGCAGTTCTTC; d_call: TRBD2; v_call: TRBV9; j_call: TRBJ2-1; clone_size: .
cdr3_aa: CASSQEKTSGSETQYF; cdr3_nt: TGTGCCAGCAGCCAAGAAAAGACTAGCGGGAGTGAGACCCAGTACTTC; d_call: TRBD2; v_call: TRBV4-2; j_call: TRBJ2-5; clone_size: once
cdr3_aa: CASERAGVYNEQFF; cdr3_nt: TGTGCCAGCGAACGGGCGGGGGTTTACAATGAGCAGTTCTTC; d_call: TRBD2; v_call: TRBV25-1; j_call: TRBJ2-1; clone_size: .
cdr3_aa: CAISESTGRPYNEQFF; cdr3_nt: TGTGCCATCAGTGAGTCTACAGGTAGACCCTACAATGAGCAGTTCTTC; d_call: .; v_call: TRBV10-3; j_call: TRBJ2-1; clone_size: .
cdr3_aa: CASSKEAGKYPTDTQYF; cdr3_nt: TGTGCCAGCAGCAAAGAGGCAGGGAAGTACCCCACAGATACGCAGTATTTT; d_call: .; v_call: TRBV21-1; j_call: TRBJ2-3; clone_size: .
cdr3_aa: CASSEKSQVMNTGELFF; cdr3_nt: TGTGCCAGCAGTGAAAAGTCCCAGGTGATGAACACCGGGGAGCTGTTTTTT; d_call: .; v_call: TRBV6-1; j_call: TRBJ2-2; clone_size: .
cdr3_aa: CASSFSVGGDTQYF; cdr3_nt: TGTGCCAGCAGTTTCTCTGTAGGCGGCGATACGCAGTATTTT; d_call: .; v_call: TRBV28; j_call: TRBJ2-3; clone_size: .
cdr3_aa: CASSPDRVENSPLHF; cdr3_nt: TGTGCCAGCTCACCCGACAGGGTGGAAAATTCACCCCTCCACTTT; d_call: TRBD1; v_call: TRBV18; j_call: TRBJ1-6; clone_size: .
cdr3_aa: CASRTVGGAGYTEAFF; cdr3_nt: TGTGCCAGCAGAACCGTTGGCGGGGCGGGATACACTGAAGCTTTCTTT; d_call: .; v_call: TRBV27; j_call: TRBJ1-1; clone_size: .
cdr3_aa: CASSGKAGVTDTQYF; cdr3_nt: TGTGCCAGCAGCGGCAAGGCTGGGGTAACAGATACGCAGTATTTT; d_call: .; v_call: TRBV7-3; j_call: TRBJ2-3; clone_size: .
cdr3_aa: CASSDEGGGTGELFF; cdr3_nt: TGTGCCAGCAGTGACGAGGGAGGGGGCACCGGGGAGCTGTTTTTT; d_call: .; v_call: TRBV6-4; j_call: TRBJ2-2; clone_size: few
cdr3_aa: CASSGAPGEQYF; cdr3_nt: TGCGCCAGCAGTGGGGCGCCGGGCGAGCAGTACTTC; d_call: .; v_call: TRBV5-1; j_call: TRBJ2-7; clone_size: few
cdr3_aa: CASSMDRFPYEQYF; cdr3_nt: TGTGCCAGCAGCATGGACAGATTCCCCTACGAGCAGTACTTC; d_call: .; v_call: TRBV6-5; j_call: TRBJ2-7; clone_size: once
cdr3_aa: CASSRTGTGTDEQFF; cdr3_nt: TGTGCCAGTAGTAGGACCGGGACAGGGACCGATGAGCAGTTCTTC; d_call: TRBD1; v_call: TRBV19; j_call: TRBJ2-1; clone_size: .
cdr3_aa: CARTSGRPHTGELFF; cdr3_nt: TGCGCCAGGACTAGCGGGAGGCCCCACACCGGGGAGCTGTTTTTT; d_call: TRBD2; v_call: TRBV10-1; j_call: TRBJ2-2; clone_size: .
cdr3_aa: CASSVRGGPLSYEQYF; cdr3_nt: TGTGCCAGCAGTGTGAGGGGGGGGCCTCTTTCCTACGAGCAGTACTTC; d_call: .; v_call: TRBV6-1; j_call: TRBJ2-7; clone_size: .
cdr3_aa: CASSQELAGGPHEQFF; cdr3_nt: TGCGCCAGCAGCCAAGAACTAGCGGGAGGGCCCCATGAGCAGTTCTTC; d_call: TRBD2; v_call: TRBV4-3; j_call: TRBJ2-1; clone_size: .
cdr3_aa: CASARDPTEKLFF; cdr3_nt: TGTGCCTCCGCAAGGGACCCCACAGAAAAACTGTTTTTT; d_call: .; v_call: TRBV30; j_call: TRBJ1-4; clone_size: .
cdr3_aa: CAWSVGVRTHYNSPLHF; cdr3_nt: TGTGCCTGGAGTGTAGGGGTTCGGACCCACTATAATTCACCCCTCCACTTT; d_call: .; v_call: TRBV30; j_call: TRBJ1-6; clone_size: .
cdr3_aa: CASSQDPPSGGSDTQYF; cdr3_nt: TGCGCCAGCAGCCAAGACCCTCCAAGCGGGGGGTCAGATACGCAGTATTTT; d_call: TRBD2; v_call: TRBV4-3; j_call: TRBJ2-3; clone_size: .
cdr3_aa: CASSLYTVNQPQHF; cdr3_nt: TGTGCCAGCAGCTTGTACACAGTAAATCAGCCCCAGCATTTT; d_call: .; v_call: TRBV5-6; j_call: TRBJ1-5; clone_size: once
cdr3_aa: CASSIAGSTDTQYF; cdr3_nt: TGTGCCAGTAGTATTGCAGGGAGCACAGATACGCAGTATTTT; d_call: .; v_call: TRBV19; j_call: TRBJ2-3; clone_size: once
cdr3_aa: CASSLGDRVRETQYF; cdr3_nt: TGTGCCAGCAGTTTAGGGGACAGGGTTAGGGAGACCCAGTACTTC; d_call: TRBD1; v_call: TRBV27; j_call: TRBJ2-5; clone_size: .
cdr3_aa: CAWSSTSDEQFF; cdr3_nt: TGTGCCTGGAGTTCCACTAGCGATGAGCAGTTCTTC; d_call: TRBD2; v_call: TRBV30; j_call: TRBJ2-1; clone_size: .